One sample yielded the 19 T cell receptor beta chains listed below, sequenced in a study of blood T cell repertoires in COVID-19. Sequenced by immunoSEQ multiplex PCR; TCRdb stores in-frame clones only, minus some. The data show 150,000 to 200,000 clones, more than 70% seen once. The specimen sequenced was peripheral blood. The receptors were gathered from a human donor in a cohort sampled during active COVID-19.

This chain connects TRBV5-1 to TRBJ1-1; TRBD1 agrees at 9 bases. CDR1 and CDR2 (germline): SGHRS, YFSETQ. CDR3 size: 14 residues. V shed 6 bases, J shed 1 base, and the junction held 4 bases outside the gene matches. The CDR3 DNA reads TGCGCCAGCACCCCGACAGGGGGGAACACTGAAGCTTTCTTT. It yields the protein CASTPTGGNTEAFF. The entire variable domain, with the rest obtained from reference TRBV5-1 and TRBJ1-1, is as follows: KAGVTQTPRYLIKTRGQQVTLSCSPISGHRSVSWYQQTPGQGLQFLFEYFSETQRNKGNFPGRFSGRQFSNSRSEMNVSTLELGDSALYLCASTPTGGNTEAFFGQGTRLTVV.

This chain joins TRBV11-2 and TRBJ1-1; TRBD1 is a possible D gene (5 bases). V was trimmed by 5 bases and J by 1 base, leaving 11 bases between them. Germline values: CDR1 SGHAT, CDR2 FQNNGV. This CDR3 comprises 14 residues. CDR3: CASSPKGENTEAFF. The CDR3 DNA follows: TGTGCCAGCAGCCCAAAAGGGGAGAACACTGAAGCTTTCTTT. Supplemented by reference TRBV11-2 and TRBJ1-1, the full variable domain reads EAGVAQSPRYKIIEKRQSVAFWCNPISGHATLYWYQQILGQGPKLLIQFQNNGVVDDSQLPKDRFSAERLKGVDSTLKIQPAKLEDSAVYLCASSPKGENTEAFFGQGTRLTVV.

The V and J genes are TRBV19 and TRBJ2-3; 15 positions agree with TRBD2. The germline V gene has CDR1 LNHDA and CDR2 SQIVND (reference sequence). V lost 1 base to trimming and J lost 7 bases; unmatched junction nucleotides: 3. The CDR3 loop spans 16 amino acids. The CDR3 loop is CASSIGTSGGVNTQYF. The CDR3 bases are TGTGCCAGTAGTATAGGGACTAGCGGGGGGGTAAATACGCAGTATTTT.

This clone was picked up a small number of times. This chain uses TRBV5-1 with TRBJ2-2; TRBD2 matches 11 bases. Per the germline V gene, CDR1 is SGHRS and CDR2 is YFSETQ. CDR3 length equals 14 residues. The V gene end was trimmed by 9 bases and the J gene end by 1 base; junction bases not matched to a gene: 2. The CDR3 loop is CATGTSGNTGELFF. Written as DNA, the CDR3 is TGCGCCACAGGGACTAGCGGGAACACCGGGGAGCTGTTTTTT. Full variable domain (missing parts from reference TRBV5-1 and TRBJ2-2): KAGVTQTPRYLIKTRGQQVTLSCSPISGHRSVSWYQQTPGQGLQFLFEYFSETQRNKGNFPGRFSGRQFSNSRSEMNVSTLELGDSALYLCATGTSGNTGELFFGEGSRLTVL.

This clone occurred once. The same CDR3 also results from other DNA sequences found in this sample. The V and J genes are TRBV25-1 and TRBJ2-7; maybe TRBD1 (5 bases). The V gene's germline CDR1 is MGHDK and CDR2 SYGVNS. Trimming took 2 bases from V and 3 from J, leaving 11 bases between them. There are 14 residues in the CDR3. This CDR3 is CASSEPAGFYEQYF. The CDR3 DNA follows: TGTGCCAGCAGTGAACCCGCAGGGTTCTACGAGCAGTACTTC.

A note on this clone: The same CDR3 is also encoded by other DNA sequences in this sample. The chain combines TRBV3-1 (or the pseudogene TRBV3-2) with TRBJ2-7, with D possibly being TRBD1 (6 bases). Germline CDR1 reads LGHDT; CDR2 reads YNNKEL (reference sequence). There are 13 residues in the CDR3. The ends were cut back, 1 base at V and 4 bases at J, with 8 bases in the middle. The CDR3 DNA reads TGTGCCAGCAGCCAAGGCCAGGGGTACGAGCAGTACTTC. Amino acids: CASSQGQGYEQYF.

The chain uses TRBV12-3 or TRBV12-4 and TRBJ2-7; D might be TRBD1 (6 bases). This CDR3 comprises 13 residues. V was clipped by 2 bases and J by 3 bases, with 8 bases between them. The CDR3 DNA reads TGTGCCAGCAGTTTAACCAGGGGCTACGAGCAGTACTTC. Its protein is CASSLTRGYEQYF.

The genes are TRBV9 and TRBJ2-7, with D perhaps matching TRBD1 (5 bases). The germline CDR1 and CDR2 sequences are SGDLS and YYNGEE. The CDR3 runs to 14 residues. Trimming took 0 bases from V and 2 from J, leaving 9 bases between them. CDR3 residues: CASSVEAGPYEQYF. The CDR3, as DNA: TGTGCCAGCAGCGTAGAGGCAGGGCCCTACGAGCAGTACTTC.

The chain carries TRBV7-2 and TRBJ2-7; D is perhaps TRBD2 (7 bases). Deletions cut 1 base from V and 7 bases from J, with 14 bases between. Germline CDR1 and CDR2: SGHTA and FQGNSA. The CDR3 sequence is 14 residues long. CDR3 protein: CASSLGGGAQEQYF. The DNA for the CDR3 is TGTGCCAGCAGCTTAGGTGGGGGGGCGCAAGAGCAGTACTTC.

The genes are TRBV7-8 and TRBJ2-6, with D tentatively TRBD1 (7 bases). Germline V lookup: CDR1 SGHVS, CDR2 FQNEAQ. V was cut by 4 bases and J by 4 bases, with 17 bases left in between. The CDR3 is made up of 17 amino acids. CDR3 bases: TGTGCCAGCAGCTCCAGGGGGGCAGGGTCCGGGGCCAACGTCCTGACTTTC. Translated: CASSSRGAGSGANVLTF.

The rearrangement joins TRBV5-1 to TRBJ2-1; no clear D. From germline, CDR1 is SGHRS and CDR2 YFSETQ. Trimming removed 2 bases at V and 9 bases at J, with 9 bases between. This CDR3 comprises 12 residues. In DNA, the CDR3 is TGCGCCAGCAGCTTCGGGTTTGCTGAGCAGTTCTTC. Translating gives CASSFGFAEQFF.

The chain uses TRBV29-1 and TRBJ2-7; possible D gene TRBD1, 5 bases. CDR3 length equals 10 residues. The V and J ends lost 6 bases and 6 bases respectively, with 9 bases between them. CDR1 is SQVTM and CDR2 is ANQGSEA in the germline V gene. The CDR3 protein is CSVAQGEQYF. For the CDR3, the DNA is TGCAGCGTGGCCCAGGGCGAGCAGTACTTC.

This chain links TRBV4-3 with TRBJ1-1, with 7 positions matching TRBD1. Germline CDR1 reads LGHNA; CDR2 reads YSLEER. The CDR3 has 15 residues. With 4 bases clipped from V and 1 base from J, the junction kept 6 bases outside the gene matches. DNA of the CDR3: TGCGCCAGCAGCCCCCGACAGGGTCGGAACACTGAAGCTTTCTTT. Translation: CASSPRQGRNTEAFF.

The chain combines TRBV5-1 with TRBJ1-4; no reliable D call. This CDR3 has 12 amino acids. V lost 5 bases and J lost 4, with 6 bases in between. Germline assignment: CDR1 SGHRS and CDR2 YFSETQ. CDR3 DNA: TGCGCCAGCAGGGAGAGTAATGAAAAACTGTTTTTT. Translation gives CASRESNEKLFF.

This clone is a singleton in its sample. The V gene is TRBV7-6, the J gene TRBJ2-1; 8 bases align to TRBD1. Trimming cost V 5 bases and J 7 bases; bases outside gene matches: 4. There are 13 residues in the CDR3. Germline CDR1 and CDR2: SGHVS and FNYEAQ. The CDR3 sequence: CASSLRQGNEQFF. The CDR3 bases are TGTGCCAGCAGCCTAAGACAGGGGAATGAGCAGTTCTTC.

This clone was observed a single time. This chain joins TRBV30 and TRBJ2-5; 10 bases agree with TRBD2. This CDR3 has 15 amino acids. Germline CDR1 is GTSNPN and CDR2 is SVGIG (reference sequence). Losses at the gene ends were 2 bases for V and 4 bases for J; bases not matched to a gene: 7. The CDR3 DNA is TGTGCCTGGAGTCGGAGCGGGAGGGCCGGAGAGACCCAGTACTTC. This encodes CAWSRSGRAGETQYF.

The chain joins TRBV2 to TRBJ2-7; 7 bases are a match to TRBD2. CDR1 SNHLY and CDR2 FYNNEI come from the germline V gene. V lost 8 bases and J lost 7; bases outside the gene matches: 20. This CDR3 spans 16 amino acids. CDR3 loop: CASLPPQTSRGREQYF. CDR3 in DNA: TGTGCCAGCCTCCCCCCACAGACTAGCCGGGGTAGGGAGCAGTACTTC.

V is TRBV18 and J is TRBJ1-3; D is unclear. This CDR3 contains 13 residues. The germline V gene encodes CDR1 KGHSH and CDR2 LQKENI. V lost 6 bases and J lost 4, with 10 bases in between. The chain's CDR3 is CASSRYAGNTIYF. CDR3 nucleotides: TGTGCCAGCTCCCGGTATGCCGGAAACACCATATATTTT.

V usage is TRBV3-1 (or the pseudogene TRBV3-2) and J usage is TRBJ2-1, with no clear D. Between the trimmed V and J ends, which lost 4 bases and 4 bases, there was a span of 20 bases. The CDR3 totals 17 residues. The germline V gene has CDR1 LGHDT and CDR2 YNNKEL (reference sequence). The CDR3 DNA sequence: TGTGCCAGCAGCCCACACTATTCCGGTAAGGAATACAATGAGCAGTTCTTC. Translation gives CASSPHYSGKEYNEQFF.